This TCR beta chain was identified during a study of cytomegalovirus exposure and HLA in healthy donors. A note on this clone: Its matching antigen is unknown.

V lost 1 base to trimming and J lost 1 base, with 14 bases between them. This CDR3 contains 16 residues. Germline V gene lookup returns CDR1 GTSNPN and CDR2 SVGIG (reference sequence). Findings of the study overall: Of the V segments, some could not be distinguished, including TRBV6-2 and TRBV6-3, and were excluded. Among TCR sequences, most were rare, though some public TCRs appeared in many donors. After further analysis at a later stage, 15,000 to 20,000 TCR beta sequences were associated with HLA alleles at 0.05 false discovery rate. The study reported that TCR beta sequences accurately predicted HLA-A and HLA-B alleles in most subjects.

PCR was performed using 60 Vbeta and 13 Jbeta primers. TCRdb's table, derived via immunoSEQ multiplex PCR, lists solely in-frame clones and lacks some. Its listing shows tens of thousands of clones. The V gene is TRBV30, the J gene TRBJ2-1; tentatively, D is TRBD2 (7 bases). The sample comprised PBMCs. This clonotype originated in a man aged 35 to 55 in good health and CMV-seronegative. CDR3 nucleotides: TGTGCCTGGAGTGGTCGGGGGGCTTTGTCCTACAATGAGCAGTTCTTC. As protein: CAWSGRGALSYNEQFF.